This T cell receptor (beta chain) was sequenced during a study of T cells in localized non-small cell lung cancer. Clones were sequenced by immunoSEQ multiplex PCR, and TCRdb holds only the in-frame ones, with some missing. The profile shows about 2,100 clones, less than 35% of them singletons. The CDR3 is 15 residues long. Germline CDR1 SGHDN, CDR2 FVKESK. The V and J ends lost 3 bases and 4 bases, in that order; junction bases with no gene match: 5. In regard to this clone: As yet, its antigen is unknown.

Study-wide findings and caveats: The study linked higher blood T cell density to longer overall survival.

This clonotype originated in a male donor aged 60 or older with stage III lung adenocarcinoma. Sequenced here: lung tumor tissue, sampled before any cancer treatment. The chain recombines TRBV14 with TRBJ2-5; 10 bases line up with TRBD1. DNA for the CDR3: TGTGCCAGCAGCCAGAGACAGGGGGCCCTAGAGACCCAGTACTTC. Translated, it gives CASSQRQGALETQYF.